Here is one T cell receptor beta chain with its context. Sequencing was performed with immunoSEQ multiplex PCR; in TCRdb, only in-frame clones are kept and a portion is missing. This sample yields approximately 94,000 clones, of which 80% to 95% are seen a single time; approximately 1% belongs to the top ten. The data are from a study of control samples from healthy donors and cancer patients. V was shortened by 6 bases and J by 0 bases, with 12 bases between the two germline ends. The germline V gene encodes CDR1 SGHRS and CDR2 YFSETQ. There are 15 residues in the CDR3. The chain recombines TRBV5-1 with TRBJ2-2; D not resolved. Sequencing was performed on blood. This TCR derives from a woman aged 25 to 39 in good health. This CDR3 reads CASTKTRSNTGELFF. The CDR3 coding sequence is TGCGCCAGCACTAAGACTCGCTCGAACACCGGGGAGCTGTTTTTT. Together with reference TRBV5-1 and TRBJ2-2, the CDR3 gives the full variable domain: KAGVTQTPRYLIKTRGQQVTLSCSPISGHRSVSWYQQTPGQGLQFLFEYFSETQRNKGNFPGRFSGRQFSNSRSEMNVSTLELGDSALYLCASTKTRSNTGELFFGEGSRLTVL.